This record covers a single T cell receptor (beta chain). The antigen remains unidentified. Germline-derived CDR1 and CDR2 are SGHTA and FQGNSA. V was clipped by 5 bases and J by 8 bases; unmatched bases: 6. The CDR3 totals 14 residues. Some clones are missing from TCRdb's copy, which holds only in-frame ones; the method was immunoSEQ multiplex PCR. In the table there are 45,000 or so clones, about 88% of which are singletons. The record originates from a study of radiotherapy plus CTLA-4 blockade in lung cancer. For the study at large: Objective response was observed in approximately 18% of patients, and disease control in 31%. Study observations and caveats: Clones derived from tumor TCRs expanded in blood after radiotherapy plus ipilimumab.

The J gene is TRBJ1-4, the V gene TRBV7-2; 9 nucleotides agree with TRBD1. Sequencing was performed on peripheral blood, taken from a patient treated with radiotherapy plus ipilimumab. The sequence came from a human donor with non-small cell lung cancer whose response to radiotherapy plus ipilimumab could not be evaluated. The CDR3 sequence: CASSAQGAGEKLFF. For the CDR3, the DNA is TGTGCCAGCAGCGCACAGGGGGCGGGAGAAAAACTGTTTTTT.